These T cell receptor beta chains were read from a single sample in a study of vaccination and CD4 T cells after COVID-19. A single record per CDR3 protein comes from TCRdb applying MiXCR to the PCR reads. The sample lists 3,500 to 4,500 distinct CDR3 sequences, under 25% occurring once. No antigen has been assigned to these receptors. Sequencing was performed on CD4+ T cells from blood, cultured in vitro. The receptors shown here come from a human donor in good health. Each CDR3 is given with its conserved first and last residue. The order of the fields is V gene, clone size, J gene, D gene, CDR3 protein, CDR3 DNA. D genes are given only for firm matches. The size entry is marked missing in some rows and otherwise reads once, few, many or a size class.

v_call: TRBV27; clone_size: -; j_call: TRBJ2-1; d_call: TRBD2; cdr3_aa: CASSSGLAWGGGNEQFF; cdr3_nt: TGTGCCAGCAGTTCGGGACTAGCCTGGGGGGGGGGCAATGAGCAGTTCTTC
v_call: TRBV30; clone_size: few; j_call: TRBJ1-5; d_call: -; cdr3_aa: CAWGGNQPQHF; cdr3_nt: TGTGCCTGGGGAGGCAATCAGCCCCAGCATTTT
v_call: TRBV11-3; clone_size: few; j_call: TRBJ1-1; d_call: -; cdr3_aa: CASSLMFRGGAEAFF; cdr3_nt: TGTGCCAGCAGCTTAATGTTTCGTGGAGGAGCTGAAGCTTTCTTT
v_call: TRBV12-3/TRBV12-4; clone_size: few; j_call: TRBJ2-1; d_call: -; cdr3_aa: CASTTGEDEQFF; cdr3_nt: TGTGCCAGCACCACAGGGGAGGATGAGCAGTTCTTC
v_call: TRBV7-9; clone_size: medium-sized; j_call: TRBJ2-3; d_call: TRBD1; cdr3_aa: CASSATWTGSTDTQYF; cdr3_nt: TGTGCCAGCAGCGCGACCTGGACAGGCAGCACAGATACGCAGTATTTT
v_call: TRBV19; clone_size: -; j_call: TRBJ2-2; d_call: TRBD2; cdr3_aa: CATREGGELFF; cdr3_nt: TGTGCCACCAGGGAGGGGGGGGAGCTGTTTTTT
v_call: TRBV7-2; clone_size: few; j_call: TRBJ1-2; d_call: TRBD1; cdr3_aa: CASSPGTGHNYGYTF; cdr3_nt: TGTGCCAGCAGCCCTGGGACAGGACATAACTATGGCTACACCTTC
v_call: TRBV5-6; clone_size: few; j_call: TRBJ1-5; d_call: -; cdr3_aa: CASSLSDGSGQPQHF; cdr3_nt: TGTGCCAGCAGCTTGTCGGACGGTTCGGGGCAGCCCCAGCATTTT
v_call: TRBV6-5; clone_size: -; j_call: TRBJ1-2; d_call: -; cdr3_aa: CASSSGPQNQGYTF; cdr3_nt: TGTGCCAGCAGTTCGGGTCCTCAAAACCAAGGCTACACCTTC
v_call: TRBV6-2/TRBV6-3; clone_size: -; j_call: TRBJ2-1; d_call: -; cdr3_aa: CASREGWLNEQFF; cdr3_nt: TGTGCCAGCAGGGAGGGATGGCTCAATGAGCAGTTCTTC
v_call: TRBV19; clone_size: -; j_call: TRBJ2-2; d_call: TRBD1; cdr3_aa: CASSQTGIGELFF; cdr3_nt: TGTGCCAGTAGTCAGACAGGGATCGGGGAGCTGTTTTTT
v_call: TRBV28; clone_size: few; j_call: TRBJ1-6; d_call: TRBD1; cdr3_aa: CASSFIERGLRNSPLHF; cdr3_nt: TGTGCCAGCAGTTTTATAGAGAGGGGGCTGAGGAATTCACCCCTCCACTTT
v_call: TRBV6-5; clone_size: few; j_call: TRBJ2-1; d_call: -; cdr3_aa: CASSSPRGNRHEQFF; cdr3_nt: TGTGCCAGCAGTTCCCCGAGGGGGAACCGGCATGAGCAGTTCTTC
v_call: TRBV28; clone_size: few; j_call: TRBJ2-2; d_call: TRBD2; cdr3_aa: CASRGGGTRDLTGELFF; cdr3_nt: TGTGCCAGCAGGGGGGGAGGGACTCGAGATCTCACCGGGGAGCTGTTTTTT
v_call: TRBV2; clone_size: -; j_call: TRBJ2-2; d_call: TRBD2; cdr3_aa: CASSEWGGLAGGGTGELFF; cdr3_nt: TGTGCCAGCAGTGAATGGGGGGGACTAGCGGGAGGAGGCACCGGGGAGCTGTTTTTT
v_call: TRBV18; clone_size: few; j_call: TRBJ1-2; d_call: -; cdr3_aa: CASSPMGRRGHLGGYGYTF; cdr3_nt: TGTGCCAGCTCACCAATGGGGCGTCGAGGCCATTTGGGTGGCTATGGCTACACCTTC
v_call: TRBV20-1; clone_size: medium-sized; j_call: TRBJ1-5; d_call: -; cdr3_aa: CSAVRDTGYQPQHF; cdr3_nt: TGCAGTGCTGTAAGAGATACAGGGTACCAGCCCCAGCATTTT
v_call: TRBV24-1; clone_size: medium-sized; j_call: TRBJ1-2; d_call: -; cdr3_aa: CAPLPAIVRGYTF; cdr3_nt: TGTGCCCCCCTCCCGGCTATAGTTCGGGGCTACACCTTC
v_call: TRBV7-2; clone_size: few; j_call: TRBJ2-1; d_call: -; cdr3_aa: CASSVQGFGDEQFF; cdr3_nt: TGTGCCAGCAGCGTTCAGGGGTTCGGCGATGAGCAGTTCTTC
v_call: TRBV10-3; clone_size: few; j_call: TRBJ2-5; d_call: TRBD2; cdr3_aa: CAISGFSGEQETQYF; cdr3_nt: TGTGCCATCAGTGGCTTTAGCGGGGAACAAGAGACCCAGTACTTC
v_call: TRBV15; clone_size: medium-sized; j_call: TRBJ1-1; d_call: -; cdr3_aa: CATSREPRTEAFF; cdr3_nt: TGTGCCACCAGCAGAGAACCCAGGACAGAAGCTTTCTTT
v_call: TRBV2; clone_size: -; j_call: TRBJ2-7; d_call: -; cdr3_aa: CASSYATSEQYF; cdr3_nt: TGTGCCAGCAGTTACGCCACCTCCGAGCAGTACTTC
v_call: TRBV10-3; clone_size: -; j_call: TRBJ2-2; d_call: -; cdr3_aa: CAISEITGTLPGELFF; cdr3_nt: TGTGCCATCAGCGAGATTACAGGGACACTGCCCGGGGAGCTGTTTTTT
v_call: TRBV19; clone_size: -; j_call: TRBJ2-1; d_call: TRBD2; cdr3_aa: CASSPGLAARNEQFF; cdr3_nt: TGTGCCAGTAGCCCTGGACTAGCGGCGAGAAATGAGCAGTTCTTC
v_call: TRBV5-1; clone_size: few; j_call: TRBJ2-7; d_call: TRBD2; cdr3_aa: CASSLTFTGTSGSFEQYF; cdr3_nt: TGCGCCAGCAGCTTGACCTTTACCGGGACTAGCGGGAGCTTCGAGCAGTACTTC
v_call: TRBV7-9; clone_size: few; j_call: TRBJ2-7; d_call: -; cdr3_aa: CASSHTGGGSPYEQYF; cdr3_nt: TGTGCCAGCAGCCATACGGGCGGGGGCTCCCCCTACGAGCAGTACTTC
v_call: TRBV10-3; clone_size: few; j_call: TRBJ2-2; d_call: -; cdr3_aa: CAIRRENTGELFF; cdr3_nt: TGTGCCATTCGACGGGAGAACACCGGGGAGCTGTTTTTT
v_call: TRBV10-3; clone_size: few; j_call: TRBJ2-5; d_call: -; cdr3_aa: CAISEDRGQETQYF; cdr3_nt: TGTGCCATCAGTGAGGATAGGGGGCAAGAGACCCAGTACTTC
v_call: TRBV25-1; clone_size: few; j_call: TRBJ1-1; d_call: -; cdr3_aa: CASTLGNTEAFF; cdr3_nt: TGTGCCAGCACTCTAGGGAACACTGAAGCTTTCTTT
v_call: TRBV20-1; clone_size: -; j_call: TRBJ1-1; d_call: -; cdr3_aa: CSARDFRGMNTEAFF; cdr3_nt: TGCAGTGCTAGAGATTTTCGGGGGATGAACACTGAAGCTTTCTTT
v_call: TRBV7-3; clone_size: medium-sized; j_call: TRBJ1-5; d_call: -; cdr3_aa: CASSLSPNQPQHF; cdr3_nt: TGTGCCAGCAGCTTAAGCCCAAATCAGCCCCAGCATTTT
v_call: TRBV20-1; clone_size: -; j_call: TRBJ1-2; d_call: TRBD1; cdr3_aa: CSAPVPGQGSQYYTF; cdr3_nt: TGCAGTGCCCCAGTCCCGGGACAGGGATCCCAATACTACACCTTC
v_call: TRBV28; clone_size: -; j_call: TRBJ1-4; d_call: -; cdr3_aa: CASRGRNNEKLFF; cdr3_nt: TGTGCCAGCAGAGGTCGGAATAATGAAAAACTGTTTTTT
v_call: TRBV10-2; clone_size: -; j_call: TRBJ2-2; d_call: TRBD1; cdr3_aa: CASRMGQGLQVGTGELFF; cdr3_nt: TGCGCCAGCAGGATGGGACAGGGGTTGCAGGTTGGCACCGGGGAGCTGTTTTTT
v_call: TRBV19; clone_size: -; j_call: TRBJ2-1; d_call: -; cdr3_aa: CASRDFAGTEEQFF; cdr3_nt: TGTGCCAGCCGGGACTTCGCGGGGACAGAGGAGCAGTTCTTC
v_call: TRBV19; clone_size: few; j_call: TRBJ1-2; d_call: -; cdr3_aa: CASSISTVRGYTF; cdr3_nt: TGTGCCAGTAGTATTAGTACAGTTCGTGGCTACACCTTC
v_call: TRBV7-2; clone_size: -; j_call: TRBJ1-2; d_call: TRBD1; cdr3_aa: CASSLDRQGGHTF; cdr3_nt: TGTGCCAGCAGCTTAGACCGACAGGGTGGCCACACCTTC
v_call: TRBV11-2; clone_size: -; j_call: TRBJ2-7; d_call: -; cdr3_aa: CASSLLRSSYEQYF; cdr3_nt: TGTGCCAGCAGCTTACTCAGGAGCTCCTACGAGCAGTACTTC
v_call: TRBV7-9; clone_size: medium-sized; j_call: TRBJ2-7; d_call: -; cdr3_aa: CASSLAGVHYEQYF; cdr3_nt: TGTGCCAGCAGCTTAGCGGGGGTCCACTACGAGCAGTACTTC
v_call: TRBV20-1; clone_size: few; j_call: TRBJ1-6; d_call: -; cdr3_aa: CSAREGRTSPLHF; cdr3_nt: TGCAGTGCTAGAGAGGGACGAACTTCACCCCTCCACTTT
v_call: TRBV20-1; clone_size: few; j_call: TRBJ2-1; d_call: TRBD1; cdr3_aa: CSAQGTGGSYNEQFF; cdr3_nt: TGCAGTGCTCAGGGTACAGGGGGCTCCTACAATGAGCAGTTCTTC
v_call: TRBV19; clone_size: once; j_call: TRBJ2-7; d_call: -; cdr3_aa: CASRGQGTHEQYF; cdr3_nt: TGTGCCAGTAGAGGCCAGGGGACCCACGAGCAGTACTTC
v_call: TRBV2; clone_size: few; j_call: TRBJ2-5; d_call: -; cdr3_aa: CASSEYGQTQYF; cdr3_nt: TGTGCCAGCAGTGAATACGGGCAGACCCAGTACTTC
v_call: TRBV6-1; clone_size: medium-sized; j_call: TRBJ1-1; d_call: TRBD1; cdr3_aa: CASHSRQGDTEAFF; cdr3_nt: TGTGCCAGCCATTCGCGACAGGGGGACACTGAAGCTTTCTTT
v_call: TRBV6-4; clone_size: few; j_call: TRBJ1-6; d_call: TRBD1; cdr3_aa: CASSPTGGPLTLHF; cdr3_nt: TGTGCCAGCAGTCCCACAGGGGGCCCCTTGACCCTCCACTTT
v_call: TRBV20-1; clone_size: -; j_call: TRBJ2-7; d_call: -; cdr3_aa: CSARDSYEQYF; cdr3_nt: TGCAGTGCCCGCGACAGTTACGAGCAGTACTTC
v_call: TRBV19; clone_size: -; j_call: TRBJ2-7; d_call: -; cdr3_aa: CASSISRTNYEQYF; cdr3_nt: TGTGCCAGTAGTATAAGTAGGACCAACTACGAGCAGTACTTC
v_call: TRBV5-4; clone_size: few; j_call: TRBJ2-5; d_call: -; cdr3_aa: CASSKSGEETQYF; cdr3_nt: TGTGCCAGCAGCAAGTCAGGGGAAGAGACCCAGTACTTC
v_call: TRBV5-1; clone_size: -; j_call: TRBJ1-1; d_call: TRBD1; cdr3_aa: CASSLHPGQGNTEAFF; cdr3_nt: TGCGCCAGCAGCTTGCACCCGGGACAGGGGAACACTGAAGCTTTCTTT
v_call: TRBV2; clone_size: -; j_call: TRBJ1-2; d_call: -; cdr3_aa: CASSEVTTAGLGYTF; cdr3_nt: TGTGCCAGCAGTGAGGTTACGACGGCAGGGCTTGGCTACACCTTC
v_call: TRBV6-2/TRBV6-3; clone_size: few; j_call: TRBJ1-2; d_call: -; cdr3_aa: CASSYPPPWYGYGYTF; cdr3_nt: TGTGCCAGCAGTTACCCTCCTCCGTGGTACGGCTATGGCTACACCTTC
v_call: TRBV20-1; clone_size: few; j_call: TRBJ2-6; d_call: -; cdr3_aa: CSARDLRAGANVLTF; cdr3_nt: TGCAGTGCTAGAGATCTAAGGGCTGGGGCCAACGTCCTGACTTTC
v_call: TRBV6-1; clone_size: -; j_call: TRBJ1-1; d_call: -; cdr3_aa: CASNSPGSGTEAFF; cdr3_nt: TGTGCCAGCAATTCACCAGGGTCAGGCACTGAAGCTTTCTTT